This record concerns one TCR beta chain sequence. This clone was picked up one time. Its binding antigen is unknown. No quality values exist for individual bases; no much larger clone is one base distant. This entry comes from a study of blood T cell repertoires in COVID-19 (dated by TCRdb to 2019 to 2021). About the full investigation: Collaborator samples came from the United States, Italy and Spain and covered acute and convalescent phases of COVID-19. Nearly every sample came with metadata listing a de-identified subject ID, COVID-19 status, age in years and sex. Where available, HLA class I and class II types were obtained from metadata supplied by the sample provider rather than from assay-based typing. A freely available public database, intended as a resource for researchers studying the immune response to SARS-CoV-2, is where the repertoires were released. The prospective study material was composed of cDNA or gDNA derived from T cells, B-cell-depleted T cells, or PBMCs. Samples were obtained from the ongoing ImmuneRACE study (first 160 participants) and from 1,254 subjects provided by 6 global collaborators. The dataset comprised deeply sampled blood TCRbeta repertoires from subjects exposed to, actively infected with, or recovered from COVID-19.

From a lookup of the germline V gene (reference sequence), CDR1 and CDR2 are SEHNR and FQNEAQ. The CDR3 covers 16 residues, taking in both the cysteine and the phenylalanine. Only CDR3 DNA is held: 48 bases, read in frame from base 1. For this chain, trimming is 1 base at the V end and 8 bases at the J end, and the number of junction bases without a gene match is 9. TCRbeta CDR3 regions were amplified from genomic DNA using the immunoSEQ Assay, a bias-controlled multiplex PCR. Per the original workflow: Nucleated cell counts per sample were estimated from amplification of reference gene primers within the assay. To quantify the absolute abundance of each unique TCRbeta CDR3 rearrangement, sequence reads were collapsed and filtered. For each sample, productive Simpson clonality was calculated as the square root of Simpson's diversity index across productive rearrangements. Here the immuneACCESS table is served through TCRdb, limited to in-frame sequences with V and J called. Missing clones are a known gap in these copies; in checked studies unresolved V genes cover under half, and the rest lacks a known reason. D and trimming were read from the DNA, whereas the V and J calls and clone size are those reported in that table. This sample holds approximately 480,000 clones; roughly 87% were observed only once. 0.9% of the sample goes to the ten largest clones.

At one collaborating source in Seattle, patients were enrolled during active infection and were followed longitudinally through the course of disease. The collaborating institutions used their own protocols to collect whole blood in K2EDTA tubes. For TCRbeta analysis, collaborators shipped samples as frozen whole blood, isolated PBMCs, or DNA extracted from either of those sample types. The paper's findings and limits, for the study overall: How much clinical and demographic metadata was included differed by source and by participant, and the metadata was provided uncurated.

The sequenced sample consisted of peripheral blood. The chain couples TRBV7-9 to TRBJ2-3, with 10 middle bases fitting TRBD2. The sequence came from a man between 18 and 35 years old with COVID-19, enrolled during active disease. The base sequence is TGTGCCAGCAGCTTAGAGAGCGGGGGGGCCGAGGGTACGCAGTATTTT. This sequence encodes CASSLESGGAEGTQYF. Reference TRBV7-9 and TRBJ2-3 proteins supply the regions before and after the CDR3; the full variable domain is: DTGVSQNPRHKITKRGQNVTFRCDPISEHNRLYWYRQTLGQGPEFLTYFQNEAQLEKSRLLSDRFSAERPKGSFSTLEIQRTEQGDSAMYLCASSLESGGAEGTQYFGPGTRLTVL.